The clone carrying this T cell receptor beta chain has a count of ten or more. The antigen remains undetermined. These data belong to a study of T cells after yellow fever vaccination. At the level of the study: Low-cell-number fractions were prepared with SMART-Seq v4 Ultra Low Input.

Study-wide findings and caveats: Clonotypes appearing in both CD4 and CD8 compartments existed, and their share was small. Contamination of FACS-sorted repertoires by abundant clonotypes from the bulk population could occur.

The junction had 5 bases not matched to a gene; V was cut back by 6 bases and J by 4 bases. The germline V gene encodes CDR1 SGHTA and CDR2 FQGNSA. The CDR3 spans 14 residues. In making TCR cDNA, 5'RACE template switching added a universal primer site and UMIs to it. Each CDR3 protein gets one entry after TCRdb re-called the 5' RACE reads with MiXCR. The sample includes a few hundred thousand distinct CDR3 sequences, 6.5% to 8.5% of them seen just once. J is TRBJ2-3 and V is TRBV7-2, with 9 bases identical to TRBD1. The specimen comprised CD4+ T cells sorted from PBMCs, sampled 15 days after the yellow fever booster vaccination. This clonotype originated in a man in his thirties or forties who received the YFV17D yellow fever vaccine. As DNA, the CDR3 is TGTGCCAGCAGGCGGGACAGGGACGCAGATACGCAGTATTTT. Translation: CASRRDRDADTQYF.